These 2 T cell receptor beta chains originate from one sample sequenced in a study of Ad26.COV2.S vaccination and SARS-CoV-2 variants listed by TCRdb under 2021. Library preparation used the immunoSEQ multiplex PCR assay. TCRdb took this table from immuneACCESS and kept in-frame rearrangements with V and J called. Such tables lack part of the clones; where checked against another copy, unresolved V genes explain under half of the gap, and the rest is unexplained. The sample table lists around 370,000 clones, about 91% of them with a count of one. Of the sample, 3% to 5% falls within the top ten clones. Sample time point, as interpreted from the label and publication: individuals recovered from natural SARS-CoV-2 infection. Sequences were derived from peripheral blood, sampled after recovery from COVID-19. Receptors were obtained from a human donor who had recovered from COVID-19.

The chain couples TRBV6-5 to TRBJ1-2; tentatively, D is TRBD1 (5 bases). The V end lost 6 bases, the J end lost 11 bases, and 16 bases lay between the germline ends. Germline lookup yields CDR1 MNHEY and CDR2 SVGAGI. The CDR3 loop spans 12 amino acids. The CDR3: CASSYPQGRYTF. Written as DNA, the CDR3 is TGTGCCAGCAGCTATCCTCAGGGACGATACACCTTC.

The rearrangement links TRBV3-1 (or the pseudogene TRBV3-2) to TRBJ1-1; D gene unclear. Germline V lookup: CDR1 LGHDT, CDR2 YNNKEL (reference sequence). This CDR3 region has 13 residues. Trimming took 4 bases from V and 0 from J, leaving 6 bases between them. CDR3: CASSPSLNTEAFF. In DNA form, the CDR3 reads TGTGCCAGCAGCCCTTCCTTGAACACTGAAGCTTTCTTT.